Shown below are 20 T cell receptor beta chains from a single sample sequenced in a study of CD8 T cells in Susac syndrome. With random hexamers, reverse transcription was performed on 0.5 to 1 ug of RNA. Using its own MiXCR run on the immunoSEQ multiplex PCR reads, TCRdb lists one record per CDR3 protein. This sample yields approximately 190,000 distinct CDR3 sequences, of which approximately 95% are seen a single time; around 0.1% belongs to the top ten. Sequenced material: CD4+ T cells from PBMCs. These receptors all come from a human donor in good health.

The CDR3 protein is CASSGQGRSSSYEQYF. CDR3 DNA: TGTGCCAGCAGCGGCCAGGGACGGTCGAGCTCCTACGAGCAGTACTTC. The chain couples TRBV14 to TRBJ2-7, with D perhaps matching TRBD1 or TRBD2 (5 bases each). The V end was cut by 5 bases, the J end by 0 bases, with 17 bases between. The germline gives CDR1 SGHDN, CDR2 FVKESK. The CDR3 is 16 residues long. The variable domain in full, completed from reference TRBV14 and TRBJ2-7, reads EAGVTQFPSHSVIEKGQTVTLRCDPISGHDNLYWYRRVMGKEIKFLLHFVKESKQDESGMPNNRFLAERTGGTYSTLKVQPAELEDSGVYFCASSGQGRSSSYEQYFGPGTRLTVT.

The chain uses TRBV7-9 and TRBJ2-5, with 9 bases that match TRBD1. V lost 5 bases to trimming and J lost 5 bases; unmatched junction nucleotides: 6. This CDR3 comprises 14 residues. The germline gives CDR1 SEHNR, CDR2 FQNEAQ (reference sequence). CDR3 region: CASSVYRGHETQYF. The CDR3 region has the DNA TGTGCCAGCAGCGTATACAGGGGGCACGAGACCCAGTACTTC.

The chain carries TRBV27 and TRBJ2-7; 9 bases are shared with TRBD2. Germline CDR1 reads MNHEY; CDR2 reads SMNVEV (reference sequence). V lost 8 bases to trimming and J lost 5 bases; unmatched junction nucleotides: 10. The CDR3 has 14 residues. The CDR3 is CASGNPGTSNEQYV. Written as DNA, the CDR3 is TGTGCCAGCGGAAATCCCGGGACTAGCAACGAGCAGTACGTC.

The V and J genes are TRBV7-9 and TRBJ2-2; no reliable D call. Between the trimmed V and J ends, which lost 0 bases and 2 bases, there was a span of 4 bases. In germline, CDR1 is SEHNR, CDR2 FQNEAQ (reference sequence). The CDR3 has 14 amino acids. In nucleotides, the CDR3 is TGTGCCAGCAGCTTAGCACTTAACACCGGGGAGCTGTTTTTT. Its translation: CASSLALNTGELFF. The full variable domain, with the rest looked up from reference TRBV7-9 and TRBJ2-2, is DTGVSQNPRHKITKRGQNVTFRCDPISEHNRLYWYRQTLGQGPEFLTYFQNEAQLEKSRLLSDRFSAERPKGSFSTLEIQRTEQGDSAMYLCASSLALNTGELFFGEGSRLTVL.

This chain connects TRBV7-3 to TRBJ2-1; 11 nucleotides agree with TRBD2. CDR3 length: 13 residues. Germline V gives CDR1 SGHTA, CDR2 FQGTGA. Losses at the gene ends were 3 bases for V and 10 bases for J; bases not matched to a gene: 2. The CDR3: CASSLRLAGEQFF. CDR3 DNA: TGTGCCAGCAGCTTGAGACTAGCGGGGGAGCAGTTCTTC. Full variable domain (missing parts from reference TRBV7-3 and TRBJ2-1): GAGVSQTPSNKVTEKGKYVELRCDPISGHTALYWYRQSLGQGPEFLIYFQGTGAADDSGLPNDRFFAVRPEGSVSTLKIQRTERGDSAVYLCASSLRLAGEQFFGPGTRLTVL.

This chain connects TRBV12-3 or TRBV12-4 to TRBJ2-2; 8 positions match TRBD1. The CDR3 consists of 19 residues. V lost 6 bases and J lost 5; bases outside the gene matches: 20. The CDR3 spells CASSPRGGRGRVGTGELFF. In DNA form, the CDR3 reads TGTGCCAGCAGCCCCCGAGGTGGCAGGGGGCGCGTTGGGACCGGGGAGCTGTTTTTT.

This clonotype has a single count. The V call is TRBV12-5, the J call TRBJ2-3; 7 nucleotides match TRBD1. The germline CDR1 and CDR2 sequences are LGHNT and FRNRAP. Germline trimming cut 5 bases from V and 2 bases from J; bases unmatched to any gene: 4. This CDR3 comprises 14 residues. The CDR3 loop is CASGRDSLTDTQYF. DNA of the CDR3: TGTGCTAGTGGTCGGGACAGTCTCACAGATACGCAGTATTTT.

The V call is TRBV19, the J call TRBJ1-1; unclear D gene. Germline V gives CDR1 LNHDA, CDR2 SQIVND (reference sequence). CDR3 length: 15 amino acids. V lost 4 bases, J lost 1 base, and 13 bases lay in between. The CDR3 loop is CASSKVRTQNTEAFF. The CDR3, as DNA: TGTGCCAGTAGTAAGGTACGGACCCAGAACACTGAAGCTTTCTTT. Together with reference TRBV19 and TRBJ1-1, the CDR3 gives the full variable domain: DGGITQSPKYLFRKEGQNVTLSCEQNLNHDAMYWYRQDPGQGLRLIYYSQIVNDFQKGDIAEGYSVSREKKESFPLTVTSAQKNPTAFYLCASSKVRTQNTEAFFGQGTRLTVV.

The chain links TRBV24-1 to TRBJ1-5; TRBD1 matches at 9 bases. The CDR3 has 15 amino acids. Germline CDR1 KGHDR, CDR2 SFDVKD. V lost 4 bases to trimming and J lost 7 bases; unmatched junction nucleotides: 7. CDR3 nucleotide sequence: TGTGCCACCAGTGACACTGGGACAGGGATCCAGCCCCAGCATTTT. Amino acids: CATSDTGTGIQPQHF.

The chain combines TRBV7-3 with TRBJ2-2; a weak D match, TRBD1 (5 bases). Germline V gene lookup returns CDR1 SGHTA and CDR2 FQGTGA. The CDR3 contains 15 residues. V lost 0 bases and J lost 7, with 12 bases in between. The CDR3 loop reads CASSLTGAQNGELFF. For the CDR3, the DNA is TGTGCCAGCAGCTTAACAGGGGCGCAAAACGGGGAGCTGTTTTTT.

V and J are TRBV5-6 and TRBJ1-2; D ambiguous. The CDR3 spans 16 residues. The germline V and J ends were trimmed by 1 base and 8 bases, with 21 bases remaining between them. CDR1 and CDR2 (germline): SGHDT, YYEEEE. For the CDR3, the DNA is TGTGCCAGCAGCTTGACGGGCAGGCCCGGGCCTACCGGCTACACCTTC. This gives the protein CASSLTGRPGPTGYTF.

This clonotype was counted once. V usage is TRBV9 and J usage is TRBJ1-2, with a weak D call TRBD1 (6 bases). The V gene lost 4 bases and the J gene lost 4 bases, with 14 bases spanning the gap. The germline V gene has CDR1 SGDLS and CDR2 YYNGEE. This CDR3 comprises 14 residues. The CDR3 here is CASSPGGTPYGYTF. In DNA, the CDR3 is TGTGCCAGCAGCCCCGGAGGGACACCCTATGGCTACACCTTC.

The chain has TRBV14 and TRBJ2-5; D possibly uses TRBD1 or TRBD2 (5 bases each). The CDR3 is 14 amino acids. Germline V gene data show CDR1 as SGHDN and CDR2 as FVKESK. V shed 4 bases and J shed 2 bases, with 11 bases lying between them. CDR3 loop: CASSRGTPQETQYF. CDR3 DNA sequence: TGTGCCAGCAGCCGAGGGACGCCACAAGAGACCCAGTACTTC.

J is TRBJ2-2 and V is TRBV5-1; 8 bases are shared with TRBD1. V shed 7 bases, J shed 4 bases, and the junction held 6 bases outside the gene matches. Germline CDR1 SGHRS, CDR2 YFSETQ. This CDR3 has 14 residues. The CDR3 DNA sequence: TGCGCCAGCTCGAAAGGACAGGGCACCGGGGAGCTGTTTTTT. Translated: CASSKGQGTGELFF.

The V gene is TRBV7-9, the J gene TRBJ1-6; D not resolved. The CDR3 loop spans 13 amino acids. V lost 1 base to trimming and J lost 11 bases, with 9 bases between them. Germline V lookup: CDR1 SEHNR, CDR2 FQNEAQ (reference sequence). The CDR3 sequence is CASSLGPSAPLHF. CDR3 bases: TGTGCCAGCAGCTTAGGCCCGAGCGCACCCCTCCACTTT.

The chain recombines TRBV7-2 with TRBJ2-2, with D maybe TRBD1 (5 bases). This CDR3 spans 16 amino acids. CDR1 and CDR2 from the germline V gene are SGHTA and FQGNSA. The V end lost 6 bases, the J end lost 0 bases, and 14 bases lay between the germline ends. CDR3 amino acids: CASSRRQPANTGELFF. DNA for the CDR3: TGTGCCAGCAGTCGACGACAGCCCGCGAACACCGGGGAGCTGTTTTTT.

The J gene is TRBJ1-1, the V gene TRBV5-1; D unclear. V lost 4 bases, J lost 2 bases, and 9 bases lay in between. This CDR3 has 13 residues. Germline loops: CDR1 SGHRS, CDR2 YFSETQ. The CDR3 bases are TGCGCCAGCAGCCCGGGGTATAACACTGAAGCTTTCTTT. Its protein product is CASSPGYNTEAFF.

This rearrangement joins TRBV14 to TRBJ1-2; TRBD1 matches at 9 bases. The germline CDR1 and CDR2 sequences are SGHDN and FVKESK. V was clipped by 3 bases and J by 4 bases; unmatched bases: 6. The CDR3 covers 15 residues. The CDR3, as DNA: TGTGCCAGCAGCCATTTGGCGACAGGGGGCTATGGCTACACCTTC. As protein: CASSHLATGGYGYTF. Full variable domain (remainder filled in from reference TRBV14 and TRBJ1-2): EAGVTQFPSHSVIEKGQTVTLRCDPISGHDNLYWYRRVMGKEIKFLLHFVKESKQDESGMPNNRFLAERTGGTYSTLKVQPAELEDSGVYFCASSHLATGGYGYTFGSGTRLTVV.

The chain combines TRBV3-1 with TRBJ2-6; D unclear. V lost 0 bases, J lost 0 bases, and 15 bases lay in between. This CDR3 spans 19 amino acids. Per germline, CDR1 LGHDT and CDR2 YNNKEL (reference sequence). The CDR3 DNA reads TGTGCCAGCAGCCAAGATTGGGCCAGGCGCTCCTCTGGGGCCAACGTCCTGACTTTC. Translated: CASSQDWARRSSGANVLTF.

V usage is TRBV18 and J usage is TRBJ2-5; D gene uncertain. The CDR3 has 13 residues. Germline loops: CDR1 KGHSH, CDR2 LQKENI. Trimming cost V 2 bases and J 1 base, with 5 bases left between them. CDR3 DNA sequence: TGTGCCAGCTCACCAGAGATCCAAGAGACCCAGTACTTC. It translates to CASSPEIQETQYF.